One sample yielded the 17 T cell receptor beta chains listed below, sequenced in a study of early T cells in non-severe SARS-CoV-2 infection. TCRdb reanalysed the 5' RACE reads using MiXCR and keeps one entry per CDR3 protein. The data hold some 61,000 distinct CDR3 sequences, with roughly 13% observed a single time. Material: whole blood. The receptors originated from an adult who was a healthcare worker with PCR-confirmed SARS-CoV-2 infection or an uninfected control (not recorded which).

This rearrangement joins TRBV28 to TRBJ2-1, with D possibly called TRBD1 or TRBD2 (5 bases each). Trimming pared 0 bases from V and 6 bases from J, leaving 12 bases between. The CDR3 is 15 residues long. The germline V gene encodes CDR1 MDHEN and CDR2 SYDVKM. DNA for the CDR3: TGTGCCAGCAGTTTATGGGGGGTTCTACGCAATGAGCAGTTCTTC. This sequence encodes CASSLWGVLRNEQFF.

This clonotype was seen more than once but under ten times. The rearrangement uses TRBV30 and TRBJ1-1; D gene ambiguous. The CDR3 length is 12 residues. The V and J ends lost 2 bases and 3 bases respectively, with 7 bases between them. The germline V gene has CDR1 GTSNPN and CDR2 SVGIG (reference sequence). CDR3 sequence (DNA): TGTGCCTGGAGTCCCTCGGACACTGAAGCTTTCTTT. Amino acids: CAWSPSDTEAFF.

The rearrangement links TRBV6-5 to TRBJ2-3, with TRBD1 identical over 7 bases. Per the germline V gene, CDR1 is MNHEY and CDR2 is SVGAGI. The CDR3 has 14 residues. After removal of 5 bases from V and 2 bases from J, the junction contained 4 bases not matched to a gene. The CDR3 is CASSPGQVTDTQYF. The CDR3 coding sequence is TGTGCCAGCAGTCCTGGACAGGTCACAGATACGCAGTATTTT.

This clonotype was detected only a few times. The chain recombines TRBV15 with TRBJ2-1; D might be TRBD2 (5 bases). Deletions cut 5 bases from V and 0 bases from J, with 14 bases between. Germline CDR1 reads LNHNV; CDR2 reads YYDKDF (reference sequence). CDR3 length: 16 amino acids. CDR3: CATSPPRGSSYNEQFF. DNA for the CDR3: TGTGCCACCAGCCCCCCGAGAGGGAGCTCCTACAATGAGCAGTTCTTC.

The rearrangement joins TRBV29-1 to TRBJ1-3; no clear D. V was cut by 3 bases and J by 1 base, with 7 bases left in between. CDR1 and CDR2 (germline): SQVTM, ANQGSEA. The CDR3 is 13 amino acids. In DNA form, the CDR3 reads TGCAGCGTTGATACCGCGTCTGGAAACACCATATATTTT. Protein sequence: CSVDTASGNTIYF.

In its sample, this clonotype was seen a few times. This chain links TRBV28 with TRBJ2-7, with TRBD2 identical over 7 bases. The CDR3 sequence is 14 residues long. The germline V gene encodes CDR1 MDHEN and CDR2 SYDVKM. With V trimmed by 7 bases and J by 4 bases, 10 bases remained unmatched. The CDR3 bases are TGTGCCAGCAAGGGAGGGATCGGCGTTTACGAGCAGTACTTC. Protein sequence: CASKGGIGVYEQYF.

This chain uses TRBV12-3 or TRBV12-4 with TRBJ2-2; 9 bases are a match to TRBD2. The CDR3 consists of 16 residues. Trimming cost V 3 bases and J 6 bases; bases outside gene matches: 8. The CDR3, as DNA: TGTGCCAGCAGTTTCAATAGCGGGAGATCGGCCGGGGAGCTGTTTTTT. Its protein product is CASSFNSGRSAGELFF.

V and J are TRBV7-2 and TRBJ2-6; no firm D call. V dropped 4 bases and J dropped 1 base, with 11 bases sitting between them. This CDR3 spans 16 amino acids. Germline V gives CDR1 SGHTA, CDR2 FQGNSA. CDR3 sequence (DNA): TGTGCCAGCAGCTCTTTTGCCCCATCTGGGGCCAACGTCCTGACTTTC. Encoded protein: CASSSFAPSGANVLTF.

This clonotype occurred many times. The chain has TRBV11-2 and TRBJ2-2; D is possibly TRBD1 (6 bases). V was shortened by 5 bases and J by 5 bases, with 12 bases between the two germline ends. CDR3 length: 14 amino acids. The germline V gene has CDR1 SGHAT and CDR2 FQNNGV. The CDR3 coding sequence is TGTGCCAGCAGCGTGGACAGAGCAACCGGGGAGCTGTTTTTT. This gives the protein CASSVDRATGELFF.

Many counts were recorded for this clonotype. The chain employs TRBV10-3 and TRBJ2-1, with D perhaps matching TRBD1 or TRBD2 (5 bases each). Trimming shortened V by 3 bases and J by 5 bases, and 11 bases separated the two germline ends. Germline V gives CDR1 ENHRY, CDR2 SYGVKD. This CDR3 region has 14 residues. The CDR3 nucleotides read TGTGCCATCAGTGATAAGGGGAGCCACAATGAGCAGTTCTTC. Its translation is CAISDKGSHNEQFF.

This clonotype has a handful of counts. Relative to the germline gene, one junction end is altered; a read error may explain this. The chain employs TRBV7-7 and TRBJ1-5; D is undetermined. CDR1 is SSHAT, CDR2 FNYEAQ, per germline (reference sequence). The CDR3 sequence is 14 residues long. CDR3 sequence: CASSLVEGNQPQHF. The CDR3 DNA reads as TGTGCTAGCAGCTTAGTGGAAGGGAATCAGCCCCAGCATTTT. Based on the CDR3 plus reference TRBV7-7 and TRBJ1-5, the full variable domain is GAGVSQSPRYKVTKRGQDVTLRCDPISSHATLYWYQQALGQGPEFLTYFNYEAQPDKSGLPSDRFSAERPEGSISTLTIQRTEQRDSAMYRCASSLVEGNQPQHFGDGTRLSIL.

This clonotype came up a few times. CDR3 coding DNA: TGTGCCAGCAGCTTAATGGGGCAGGGTGAAGCTTTCTTT. Protein: CASSLMGQGEAFF. The chain has TRBV11-1 and TRBJ1-1, with D possibly matching TRBD1 (5 bases). Trimming left V 2 bases short and J 7 bases short, with 11 bases between. Germline V gene sequence: CDR1 SGHAT, CDR2 FQDESV (reference sequence). CDR3 length: 13 residues. Full variable domain (outside the CDR3, taken from reference TRBV11-1 and TRBJ1-1): EAEVAQSPRYKITEKSQAVAFWCDPISGHATLYWYRQILGQGPELLVQFQDESVVDDSQLPKDRFSAERLKGVDSTLKIQPAELGDSAMYLCASSLMGQGEAFFGQGTRLTVV.

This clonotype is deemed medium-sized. The DNA for the CDR3 is TGTGCCAGCAGTGAAACTAGCAGGGCATCTGCAGATACGCAGTATTTT. As protein: CASSETSRASADTQYF. The chain recombines TRBV2 with TRBJ2-3, with D possibly TRBD2 on 6 matching bases. Trimming shortened V by 2 bases and J by 4 bases, and 16 bases separated the two germline ends. Germline values: CDR1 SNHLY, CDR2 FYNNEI. This CDR3 has 16 residues.

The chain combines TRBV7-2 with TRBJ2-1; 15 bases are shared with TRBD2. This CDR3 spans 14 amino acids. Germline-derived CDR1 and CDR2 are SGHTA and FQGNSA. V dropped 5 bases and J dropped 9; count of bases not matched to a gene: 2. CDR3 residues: CASSPGLAGGEQFF. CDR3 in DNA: TGTGCCAGCAGCCCGGGACTAGCGGGAGGTGAGCAGTTCTTC.

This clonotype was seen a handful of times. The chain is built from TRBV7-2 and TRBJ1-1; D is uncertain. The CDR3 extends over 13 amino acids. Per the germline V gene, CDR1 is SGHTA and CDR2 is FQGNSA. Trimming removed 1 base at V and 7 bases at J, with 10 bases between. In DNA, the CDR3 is TGTGCCAGCAGCTTAGGGACCAGAGGTGAAGCTTTCTTT. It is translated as CASSLGTRGEAFF.

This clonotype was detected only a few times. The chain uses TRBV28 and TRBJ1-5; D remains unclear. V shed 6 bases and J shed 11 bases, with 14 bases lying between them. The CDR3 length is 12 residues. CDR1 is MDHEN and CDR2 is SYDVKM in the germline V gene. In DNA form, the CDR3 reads TGTGCCAGCAGGGGATCTAGGGCAGCCCAGCATTTT. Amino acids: CASRGSRAAQHF. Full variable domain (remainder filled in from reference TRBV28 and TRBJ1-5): DVKVTQSSRYLVKRTGEKVFLECVQDMDHENMFWYRQDPGLGLRLIYFSYDVKMKEKGDIPEGYSVSREKKERFSLILESASTNQTSMYLCASRGSRAAQHFGDGTRLSIL.

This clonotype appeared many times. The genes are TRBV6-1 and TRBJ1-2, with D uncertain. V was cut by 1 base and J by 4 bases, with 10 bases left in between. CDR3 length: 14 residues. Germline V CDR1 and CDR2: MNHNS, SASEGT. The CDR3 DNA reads TGTGCCAGCAGTGAAGGAACCAGGTCCTATGGCTACACCTTC. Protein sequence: CASSEGTRSYGYTF.